Listed here is a single TCR beta chain. The CDR3 is 14 amino acids. Germline-derived CDR1 and CDR2 are MNHEY and SVGAGI. J gave up 3 bases and V 8 bases, and 9 bases lay outside the gene matches. This entry belongs to a study of blood T cell repertoires in COVID-19. Study at large: The United States, Italy and Spain provided the acute and convalescent COVID-19 samples. PBMCs, B-cell-depleted T cells, or T cells provided the cDNA or gDNA that made up the material.

Per the study methods: The assay estimated nucleated cells by amplifying reference gene primers. Sequenced by immunoSEQ multiplex PCR; TCRdb stores in-frame clones only, minus some. V and J calls and clone size are given by that table; D and trimming were obtained from the DNA. This repertoire shows 140,000 to 150,000 clones, roughly four fifths found once; its top ten account for over 12%. Sequencing was done on a sample of peripheral blood. The rearrangement links TRBV6-5 to TRBJ1-1; 7 bases map to TRBD1. The clonotype comes from a human donor with acute or convalescent COVID-19. The donor label of this sample is uncertain. The CDR3 is CASRRGLLDTEAFF. For the CDR3, the DNA is TGTGCCAGCCGTAGGGGGCTGTTGGACACTGAAGCTTTCTTT.